The following is a T cell receptor (beta chain) sequence with its context. Per the original data handling: Nucleated cell counts were estimated from reference gene primer amplification. The data were produced by immunoSEQ multiplex PCR, yet TCRdb's version contains in-frame clones alone and is incomplete. That table gives V, J and clone size, and the DNA gave D and trimming. The data contain roughly 420,000 clones, roughly 90% of them singletons. Cohort allocation depended upon clinical history that participants reported. These data belong to a study of blood T cell repertoires in COVID-19. The overall study: Samples came from the United States, Italy and Spain, spanning acute and convalescent COVID-19. PBMCs, B-cell-depleted T cells, or T cells were the source of the cDNA or gDNA that made up the material.

Germline V gene data show CDR1 as SEHNR and CDR2 as FQNEAQ (reference sequence). The CDR3 spans 15 residues. V was pared by 0 bases and J by 0 bases, with 6 bases between. The source is a woman younger than 45 with acute COVID-19. The sample comprised PBMCs or T cells enriched from blood (not recorded which). This sequence joins TRBV7-9 and TRBJ2-1; D is possibly TRBD2 (5 bases). CDR3 bases: TGTGCCAGCAGCTTAGCCGGGATCTCCTACAATGAGCAGTTCTTC. This gives the protein CASSLAGISYNEQFF.